This T cell receptor (beta chain) stems from a study of CXCR3-negative and CXCR3-positive naive CD8 T cells. To note about this clonotype: Its target is unknown.

Researchers prepared the TRB cDNA libraries using 5' RACE with UMI labels. TCRdb re-called the 5' RACE reads, yielding one record per CDR3 amino acid sequence without DNA. The sample includes around 140,000 distinct CDR3 sequences. Triplicate approximately 280,000-cell sorts were made of each CD8+ T cell subset. Study conclusions and caveats: Both naive subsets, CXCR3-negative and CXCR3-positive, displayed similar TRBV-TRBJ usage, unlike memory cells. For memory CD8+ cells diversity was much lower, but both naive subsets had comparably high diversity. CXCR3-expressing naive cells carried TRB CDR3s more hydrophobic than those of CXCR3-negative naive cells.

Germline CDR1 and CDR2: MDHEN and SYDVKM. The CDR3 is 15 residues long. The TCR comes from a human donor in good health. Some clones in this sample may be carry-over from other donors' samples. This chain joins TRBV28 and TRBJ2-3; TCRdb's D call, TRBD1, is unchecked because there is no DNA. The specimen sequenced was naive CXCR3- CD8+ T cells from blood. The sample's subset: CD45RO-CCR7+CD27+CD95- naive CD8+ T cells lacking CXCR3 (TNR3-). The CDR3 region is CASSLWDRGSDTQYF.